This T cell receptor (beta chain) was retrieved from a study of blood T cell repertoires in COVID-19. The protocol was immunoSEQ multiplex PCR, while the TCRdb copy is restricted to in-frame clones and leaves out a portion. The data show about 220,000 clones, roughly 88% seen once. Sequenced material: peripheral blood. This TCR was recovered from a man in his forties or fifties with active or convalescent COVID-19.

The CDR3 sequence: CASNPRQGSYNEQFF. CDR3 DNA sequence: TGTGCCAGCAACCCTCGACAGGGAAGTTACAATGAGCAGTTCTTC. The chain joins TRBV11-2 to TRBJ2-1; 7 bases are shared with TRBD1. The CDR3 loop spans 15 amino acids. Germline V gene lookup returns CDR1 SGHAT and CDR2 FQNNGV. With V trimmed by 7 bases and J by 4 bases, 10 bases remained unmatched.